The clone carrying this T cell receptor beta chain occurred many times. The data originate from a study of early T cells in non-severe SARS-CoV-2 infection. As for the study in general: Sequencing targeted bulk RNA from unsorted whole blood, leaving chains unpaired.

This CDR3 region has 11 residues. Per the germline V gene, CDR1 is SQVTM and CDR2 is ANQGSEA. The V end was cut by 5 bases, the J end by 8 bases, with 12 bases between. Individual cDNA molecules received unique molecular identifiers. TCRdb reprocessed the 5' RACE reads with MiXCR, giving one entry per CDR3 protein. The profile covers fewer than 40,000 distinct CDR3 sequences, with around 6.5% appearing a single time and about 5% taken by the ten largest. The chain combines TRBV29-1 with TRBJ1-2; D is ambiguous. Sequences were obtained from whole blood. This receptor was taken from an adult who was a healthcare worker with PCR-confirmed SARS-CoV-2 infection or an uninfected control (not recorded which). This chain's CDR3 is CSVSTLSGYTF. CDR3 DNA: TGCAGCGTTTCAACCCTATCCGGCTACACCTTC.